A selection of T cell receptor beta chains follows, all from one sample in a study of cytomegalovirus exposure and HLA in healthy donors. Only in-frame clones appear in the TCRdb table, and some are missing; sequencing was by immunoSEQ multiplex PCR. Of about 97,000 clones in the sample, approximately 85% were seen once. Input material: PBMCs. The receptors were sampled from a man aged 25 to 40 in good health and CMV-seronegative. Each CDR3 is given with its conserved first and last residue. D genes are given only for firm matches. Size is stated for part of the rows, as once, few or many counts, or as a class when the clone is expanded.

>TRBJ2-4|-|TRBV18|15|-
CASSSQGIAKNIQYF
TGTGCCAGCTCATCCCAGGGCATAGCCAAAAACATTCAGTACTTC
>TRBJ2-1|-|TRBV4-1|13|-
CASSQSPAREQFF
TGCGCCAGCAGCCAGTCCCCAGCGCGGGAGCAGTTCTTC
>TRBJ2-3|-|TRBV14|17|TRBD2
CASSQGLAGYGTDTQYF
TGTGCCAGCAGCCAAGGGCTAGCGGGGTACGGAACAGATACGCAGTATTTT
>TRBJ2-7|-|TRBV2|15|TRBD1
CASSGIGQGTYEQYF
TGTGCCAGCAGTGGTATCGGACAGGGCACCTACGAGCAGTACTTC
>TRBJ2-5|-|TRBV5-1|16|TRBD2
CASSLVLASEGKTQYF
TGCGCCAGCAGCTTGGTACTAGCGTCAGAGGGCAAGACCCAGTACTTC
>TRBJ1-3|-|TRBV9|17|TRBD1
CASSVNVGTVSGNTIYF
TGTGCCAGCAGCGTAAATGTCGGGACAGTTTCTGGAAACACCATATATTTT
>TRBJ1-6|-|TRBV5-4|15|-
CASSLTGDPNSPLHF
TGTGCCAGCAGCTTGACAGGAGACCCGAATTCACCCCTCCACTTT
>TRBJ1-2|-|TRBV5-1|13|-
CASSFGEGYGYTF
TGCGCCAGCAGCTTCGGGGAGGGCTATGGCTACACCTTC
>TRBJ2-5|-|TRBV5-1|15|TRBD1
CASSSMPGQQETQYF
TGCGCCAGCAGCTCCATGCCGGGACAGCAAGAGACCCAGTACTTC
>TRBJ2-3|-|TRBV27|12|-
CASGRTADTQYF
TGTGCCAGCGGCAGGACAGCAGATACGCAGTATTTT
>TRBJ2-2|-|TRBV28|11|-
CGVGDPGELFF
TGTGGTGTGGGAGATCCCGGGGAGCTGTTTTTT
>TRBJ1-2|-|TRBV2|16|TRBD1
CASHPGQGRTNYGYTF
TGTGCCAGCCATCCAGGACAGGGAAGAACTAACTATGGCTACACCTTC
>TRBJ1-1|-|TRBV9|15|TRBD1
CASSAGTGLNTEAFF
TGTGCCAGCAGCGCCGGGACAGGATTGAACACTGAAGCTTTCTTT
>TRBJ2-2|-|TRBV6-4|16|TRBD1
CASSQGIPSLAGELFF
TGTGCCAGCTCACAGGGGATCCCCTCCCTGGCCGGGGAGCTGTTTTTT
>TRBJ2-5|-|TRBV11-3|12|-
CASSSTVGTQYF
TGTGCCAGCAGCTCCACAGTCGGGACCCAGTACTTC
>TRBJ1-1|-|TRBV7-8|15|-
CASSLESGLNTEAFF
TGTGCCAGCAGCTTAGAGTCAGGCCTGAACACTGAAGCTTTCTTT
>TRBJ1-1|few|TRBV10-3|13|-
CAITTALNTEAFF
TGTGCCATCACCACAGCCTTGAACACTGAAGCTTTCTTT